This TCR beta chain was identified during a study of sequential checkpoint blockade in melanoma. At the level of the study: Randomization was 1:1 between first-line nivolumab→ipilimumab and ipilimumab→nivolumab. After both sequences, patients received maintenance nivolumab.

Germline V gene sequence: CDR1 LGHNA, CDR2 YNFKEQ. V lost 4 bases and J 1 base, leaving 7 bases between the germline ends. This CDR3 has 14 residues. TCRdb's copy holds only in-frame clones and misses some; the assay was immunoSEQ multiplex PCR. This sample yields about 20,000 clones, of which 75% to 85% are seen a single time; just over 50% belongs to the top ten. Regarding treatment: randomized to nivolumab then ipilimumab (arm A) or the reverse (arm B). None of the patients previously received DNA-damaging chemotherapy. From thawed PBMCs, live CD3+CD8+ cells negative for CD19 and CD56 were sorted. Sequenced here: CD8+ T cells sorted from blood (inferred from file names), sampled from a patient given nivolumab and ipilimumab in sequence. The chain recombines TRBV4-2 with TRBJ2-2; D may be TRBD2 (5 bases). The sequence was collected from a human donor with melanoma. The CDR3 nucleotides read TGTGCCAGCAGCCTAGCGCAGAACACCGGGGAGCTGTTTTTT. Translated, it gives CASSLAQNTGELFF.